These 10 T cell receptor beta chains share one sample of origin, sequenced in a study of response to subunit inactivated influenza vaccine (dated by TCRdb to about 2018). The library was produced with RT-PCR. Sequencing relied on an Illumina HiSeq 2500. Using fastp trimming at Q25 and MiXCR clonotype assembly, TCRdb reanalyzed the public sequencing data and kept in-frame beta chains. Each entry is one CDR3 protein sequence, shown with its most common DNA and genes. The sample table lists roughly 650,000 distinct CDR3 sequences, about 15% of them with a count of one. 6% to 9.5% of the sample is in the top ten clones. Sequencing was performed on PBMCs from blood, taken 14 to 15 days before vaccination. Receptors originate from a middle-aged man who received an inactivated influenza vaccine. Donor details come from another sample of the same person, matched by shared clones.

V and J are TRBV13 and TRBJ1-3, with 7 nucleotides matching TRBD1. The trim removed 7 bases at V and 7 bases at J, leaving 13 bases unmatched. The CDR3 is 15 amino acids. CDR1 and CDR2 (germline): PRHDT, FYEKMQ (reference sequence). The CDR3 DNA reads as TGTGCCAGCACCCCCTGGGGCACAGGGGATAACACCATATATTTT. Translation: CASTPWGTGDNTIYF.

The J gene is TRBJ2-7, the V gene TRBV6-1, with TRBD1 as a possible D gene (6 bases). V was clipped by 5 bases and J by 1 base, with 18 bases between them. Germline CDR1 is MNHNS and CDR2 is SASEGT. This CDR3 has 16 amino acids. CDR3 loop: CASSQRRDTGSYEQYF. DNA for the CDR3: TGTGCCAGCAGTCAACGCCGGGACACTGGTTCCTACGAGCAGTACTTC.

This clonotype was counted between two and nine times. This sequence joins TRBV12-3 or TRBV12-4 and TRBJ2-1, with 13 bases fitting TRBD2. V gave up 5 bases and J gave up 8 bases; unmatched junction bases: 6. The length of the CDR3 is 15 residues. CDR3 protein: CASSGGLAGEDEQFF. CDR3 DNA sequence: TGTGCCAGCAGTGGCGGACTAGCGGGGGAAGATGAGCAGTTCTTC.

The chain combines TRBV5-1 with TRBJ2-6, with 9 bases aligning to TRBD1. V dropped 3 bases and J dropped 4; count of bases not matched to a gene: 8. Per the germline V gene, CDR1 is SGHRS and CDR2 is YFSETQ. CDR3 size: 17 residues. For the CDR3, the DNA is TGCGCCAGCAGCTACGGGACAGGGTTTACAGGGGCCAACGTCCTGACTTTC. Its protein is CASSYGTGFTGANVLTF.

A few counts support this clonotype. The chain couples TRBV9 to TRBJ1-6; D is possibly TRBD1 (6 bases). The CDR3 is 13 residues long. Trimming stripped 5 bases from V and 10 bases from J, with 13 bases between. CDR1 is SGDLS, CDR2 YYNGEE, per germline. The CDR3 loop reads CASSETGYSPLHF. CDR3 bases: TGTGCCAGCAGTGAAACAGGGTACTCACCCCTCCACTTT. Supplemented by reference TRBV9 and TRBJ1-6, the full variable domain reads DSGVTQTPKHLITATGQRVTLRCSPRSGDLSVYWYQQSLDQGLQFLIQYYNGEERAKGNILERFSAQQFPDLHSELNLSSLELGDSALYFCASSETGYSPLHFGNGTRLTVT.

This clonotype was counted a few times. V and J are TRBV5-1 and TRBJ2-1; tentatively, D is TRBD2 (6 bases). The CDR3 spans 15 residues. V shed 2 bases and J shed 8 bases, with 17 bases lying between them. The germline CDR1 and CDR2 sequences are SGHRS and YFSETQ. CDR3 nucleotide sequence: TGCGCCAGCAGCTTTTTCCCGGGAGAGGTCGATGAGCAGTTCTTC. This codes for CASSFFPGEVDEQFF.

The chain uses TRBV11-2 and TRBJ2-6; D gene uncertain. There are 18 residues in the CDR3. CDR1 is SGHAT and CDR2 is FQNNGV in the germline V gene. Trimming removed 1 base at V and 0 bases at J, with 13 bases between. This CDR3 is CASSLGGRIYSGANVLTF. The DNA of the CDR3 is TGTGCCAGCAGCTTAGGGGGTCGGATTTACTCTGGGGCCAACGTCCTGACTTTC.

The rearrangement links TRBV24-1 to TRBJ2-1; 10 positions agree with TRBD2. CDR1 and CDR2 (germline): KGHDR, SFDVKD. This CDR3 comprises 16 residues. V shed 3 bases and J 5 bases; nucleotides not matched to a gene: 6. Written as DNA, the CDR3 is TGTGCCACCAGTGATCGAGCGGGAGGGGCCCACAATGAGCAGTTCTTC. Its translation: CATSDRAGGAHNEQFF.

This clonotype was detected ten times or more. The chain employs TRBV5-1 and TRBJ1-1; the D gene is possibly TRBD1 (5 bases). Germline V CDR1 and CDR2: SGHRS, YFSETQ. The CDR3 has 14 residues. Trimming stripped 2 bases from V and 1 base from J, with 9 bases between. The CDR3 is CASSFGHPNTEAFF. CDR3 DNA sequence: TGCGCCAGCAGCTTCGGACACCCGAACACTGAAGCTTTCTTT.

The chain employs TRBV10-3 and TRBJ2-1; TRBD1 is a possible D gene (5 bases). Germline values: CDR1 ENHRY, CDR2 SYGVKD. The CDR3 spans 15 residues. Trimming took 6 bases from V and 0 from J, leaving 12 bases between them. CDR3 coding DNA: TGTGCCATCAGGGACGGACAAGGCTCCTACAATGAGCAGTTCTTC. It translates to CAIRDGQGSYNEQFF.